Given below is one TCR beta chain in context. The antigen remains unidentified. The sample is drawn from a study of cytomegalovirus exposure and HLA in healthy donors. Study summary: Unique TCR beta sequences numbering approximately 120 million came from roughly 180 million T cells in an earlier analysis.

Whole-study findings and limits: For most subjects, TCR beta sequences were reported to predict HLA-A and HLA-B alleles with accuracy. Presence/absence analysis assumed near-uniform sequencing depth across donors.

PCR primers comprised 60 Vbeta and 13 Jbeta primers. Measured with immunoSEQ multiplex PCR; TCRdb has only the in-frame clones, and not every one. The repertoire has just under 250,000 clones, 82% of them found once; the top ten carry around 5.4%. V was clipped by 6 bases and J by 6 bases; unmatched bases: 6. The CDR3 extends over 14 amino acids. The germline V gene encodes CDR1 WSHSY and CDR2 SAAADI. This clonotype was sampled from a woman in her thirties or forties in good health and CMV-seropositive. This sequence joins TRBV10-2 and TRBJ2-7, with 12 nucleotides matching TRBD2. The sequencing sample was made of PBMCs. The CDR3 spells CASRPGLAGAEQYF. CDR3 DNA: TGCGCCAGCAGGCCGGGACTAGCGGGTGCCGAGCAGTACTTC.